The 26 T cell receptor beta chains listed next were all sequenced from one sample in a study of control samples from healthy donors and cancer patients. Generated by immunoSEQ multiplex PCR, the TCRdb table keeps only in-frame clones and is missing some. The sample has 57,000 or so clones, 94% seen once. Sequenced material: blood. These TCRs come from a man between 25 and 39 years old in good health.

The CDR3 loop is CASSQGQGVYEQYF. The CDR3 region has the DNA TGTGCCAGCAGCCAAGGACAGGGAGTCTACGAGCAGTACTTC. The V gene is TRBV3-1 (or the pseudogene TRBV3-2), the J gene TRBJ2-7; 7 bases fit TRBD1. Trimming cost V 1 base and J 3 bases; bases outside gene matches: 3. Per the germline V gene, CDR1 is LGHDT and CDR2 is YNNKEL (reference sequence). This CDR3 contains 14 residues.

V and J are TRBV19 and TRBJ1-1, with D perhaps TRBD1 (5 bases). Germline assignment: CDR1 LNHDA and CDR2 SQIVND (reference sequence). Trimming pared 7 bases from V and 5 bases from J, leaving 23 bases between. This CDR3 contains 16 residues. The CDR3 DNA reads TGTGCCAGTATCCCACCCTTTTCGGGGCAGGGAACTGAAGCTTTCTTT. Translating it yields CASIPPFSGQGTEAFF. Combining the CDR3 with reference TRBV19 and TRBJ1-1 gives the whole variable domain DGGITQSPKYLFRKEGQNVTLSCEQNLNHDAMYWYRQDPGQGLRLIYYSQIVNDFQKGDIAEGYSVSREKKESFPLTVTSAQKNPTAFYLCASIPPFSGQGTEAFFGQGTRLTVV.

The chain joins TRBV19 to TRBJ2-7, with 7 bases that match TRBD1. With V trimmed by 6 bases and J by 2 bases, 7 bases remained unmatched. The CDR3 is 14 residues long. Germline loops: CDR1 LNHDA, CDR2 SQIVND (reference sequence). CDR3 amino acids: CASSVGGAAYEQYF. DNA of the CDR3: TGTGCCAGTAGCGTAGGGGGCGCGGCCTACGAGCAGTACTTC.

This chain joins TRBV3-1 (or the pseudogene TRBV3-2) and TRBJ2-7; weak D call: TRBD1 (5 bases). The CDR3 runs 16 residues. Per germline, CDR1 LGHDT and CDR2 YNNKEL (reference sequence). The germline V and J ends were trimmed by 1 base and 5 bases, with 18 bases remaining between them. CDR3 nucleotide sequence: TGTGCCAGCAGCCAAGTTTTGGGAAGGGGAATCCACGAGCAGTACTTC. Protein: CASSQVLGRGIHEQYF.

The gene calls are TRBV6-5 and TRBJ1-1; the match to TRBD1 covers 8 bases. V lost 0 bases to trimming and J lost 3 bases; unmatched junction nucleotides: 3. There are 15 residues in the CDR3. CDR1 is MNHEY and CDR2 is SVGAGI in the germline V gene. CDR3 in amino acids: CASSYSTGVHTEAFF. DNA of the CDR3: TGTGCCAGCAGTTACTCGACAGGGGTCCACACTGAAGCTTTCTTT.

V and J are TRBV7-2 and TRBJ2-1, with 7 bases identical to TRBD2. CDR1 is SGHTA, CDR2 FQGNSA, per germline. V trimming: 4 bases; J trimming: 5 bases; junction bases outside the gene matches: 11. The CDR3 runs 16 residues. CDR3 DNA sequence: TGTGCCAGCAGCTCGTTGCCTAGCGGTGTTAACAATGAGCAGTTCTTC. It encodes CASSSLPSGVNNEQFF.

The chain uses TRBV30 and TRBJ2-7; possibly TRBD2 for D (5 bases). Germline V CDR1 and CDR2: GTSNPN, SVGIG (reference sequence). The length of the CDR3 is 14 residues. The V and J ends lost 0 bases and 3 bases respectively, with 12 bases between them. The CDR3 spells CAWSVGAGDYEQYF. The CDR3 nucleotides are TGTGCCTGGAGTGTAGGTGCCGGGGACTACGAGCAGTACTTC.

The chain has TRBV30 and TRBJ1-1, with a tentative D call TRBD1 (5 bases). V was pared by 7 bases and J by 11 bases, with 29 bases between. CDR3 length: 15 amino acids. Looked up from germline, CDR1 is GTSNPN and CDR2 is SVGIG (reference sequence). CDR3 coding DNA: TGTGCCTCCGTTTTTCCGGGGCAAAGGAGATGGACCGCTTTCTTT. Translated, it gives CASVFPGQRRWTAFF.

The gene calls are TRBV5-8 and TRBJ2-3, with TRBD2 as a possible D gene (6 bases). CDR1 is SGHTS, CDR2 YDEGEE, per germline. Trimming cost V 1 base and J 5 bases, with 11 bases left between them. CDR3 size: 14 residues. The CDR3 DNA is TGTGCCAGCAGCTTGCCCGGGACTGTAGATACGCAGTATTTT. As protein: CASSLPGTVDTQYF.

V and J are TRBV7-2 and TRBJ2-1, with D possibly being TRBD2 (7 bases). CDR3 length equals 15 residues. Germline CDR1 SGHTA, CDR2 FQGNSA. V lost 5 bases, J lost 7 bases, and 18 bases lay in between. Here the CDR3 DNA reads TGTGCCAGCAGCCTCGAAGGGGGGGCCCTTAATGAGCAGTTCTTC. Its protein is CASSLEGGALNEQFF.

This clone came up once. This chain connects TRBV5-1 to TRBJ1-6; 9 bases are shared with TRBD1. The CDR3 contains 15 residues. The V and J ends lost 7 bases and 8 bases, in that order; junction bases with no gene match: 10. CDR1 and CDR2 from the germline V gene are SGHRS and YFSETQ. The CDR3 sequence is CASRREGQGHSPLHF. CDR3 in DNA: TGCGCCAGCCGGCGAGAGGGACAGGGCCATTCACCCCTCCACTTT.

The chain uses TRBV2 and TRBJ2-2, with D hard to call. The length of the CDR3 is 15 residues. Germline V lookup: CDR1 SNHLY, CDR2 FYNNEI. V was pared by 4 bases and J by 0 bases, with 9 bases between. The chain's CDR3 is CASSVRPANTGELFF. The CDR3 DNA sequence: TGTGCCAGCAGTGTAAGGCCCGCGAACACCGGGGAGCTGTTTTTT.

V is TRBV29-1 and J is TRBJ2-7; 8 nucleotides agree with TRBD1. This CDR3 is 14 amino acids long. Germline CDR1 SQVTM, CDR2 ANQGSEA. Unmatched junction bases numbered 9, after V lost 5 bases and J lost 3 bases. CDR3 in DNA: TGCAGCGTTCGGGACAGGAGATCGAACTACGAGCAGTACTTC. Its protein is CSVRDRRSNYEQYF.

The chain combines TRBV6-5 with TRBJ1-1, with D possibly matching TRBD1 (5 bases). Germline-derived CDR1 and CDR2 are MNHEY and SVGAGI. The CDR3 is 15 amino acids. V was pared by 6 bases and J by 1 base, with 15 bases between. DNA of the CDR3: TGTGCCAGCAGGCCGCGGCAAGGACAGAACACTGAAGCTTTCTTT. Encoded protein: CASRPRQGQNTEAFF.

The chain couples TRBV6-2 or TRBV6-3 to TRBJ2-1; possibly TRBD1 or TRBD2 for D (5 bases each). The CDR3 extends over 15 amino acids. Trimming removed 0 bases at V and 3 bases at J, with 9 bases between. CDR1 is MNHEY, CDR2 SVGEGT, per germline. This chain's CDR3 is CASSYSRGGYNEQFF. CDR3 coding DNA: TGTGCCAGCAGTTACTCGAGGGGCGGCTACAATGAGCAGTTCTTC.

The rearrangement links TRBV18 to TRBJ1-2; 10 nucleotides match TRBD1. This CDR3 comprises 13 residues. J lost 8 bases, V lost 6 bases, and 6 bases had no gene match. CDR1 is KGHSH, CDR2 LQKENI, per germline. The CDR3 nucleotides read TGTGCCAGCTCCCTAGACAGGGGGCACGGCTACACCTTC. Amino acid sequence: CASSLDRGHGYTF.

V is TRBV7-3 and J is TRBJ2-2; the D gene is possibly TRBD1 (5 bases). This CDR3 has 13 amino acids. Between the trimmed V and J ends, which lost 5 bases and 7 bases, there was a span of 11 bases. CDR1 and CDR2 (germline): SGHTA, FQGTGA. The CDR3 reads CASSVQAVGELFF. The CDR3 nucleotides are TGTGCCAGCAGCGTACAGGCAGTCGGGGAGCTGTTTTTT.

The chain couples TRBV20-1 to TRBJ1-4; D might be TRBD1 (5 bases). The germline V gene encodes CDR1 DFQATT and CDR2 SNEGSKA (reference sequence). The ends were cut back, 3 bases at V and 7 bases at J, with 18 bases in the middle. The CDR3 totals 15 residues. The CDR3 region is CSASPAQGSSEKLFF. DNA of the CDR3: TGCAGTGCTAGTCCCGCCCAGGGCTCGAGTGAAAAACTGTTTTTT.

This clone was picked up one time. The chain carries TRBV5-6 and TRBJ2-2; D assignment may be TRBD1 or TRBD2 (5 bases each). The length of the CDR3 is 16 residues. Germline V CDR1 and CDR2: SGHDT, YYEEEE. V was cut by 3 bases and J by 5 bases, with 17 bases left in between. CDR3 protein: CASSYSGAWGTGELFF. The CDR3 DNA sequence: TGTGCCAGCAGCTATTCCGGGGCCTGGGGGACCGGGGAGCTGTTTTTT. Drawing the rest from reference TRBV5-6 and TRBJ2-2, the complete variable domain is DAGVTQSPTHLIKTRGQQVTLRCSPKSGHDTVSWYQQALGQGPQFIFQYYEEEERQRGNFPDRFSGHQFPNYSSELNVNALLLGDSALYLCASSYSGAWGTGELFFGEGSRLTVL.

CDR3 amino acids: CASSERGEGRWSNQPQHF. In DNA, the CDR3 is TGTGCCAGCAGTGAACGAGGGGAGGGGAGATGGAGCAATCAGCCCCAGCATTTT. The chain recombines TRBV6-1 with TRBJ1-5; tentative D call: TRBD1 (5 bases). CDR3 length equals 18 residues. V was pared by 2 bases and J by 1 base, with 18 bases between. In germline, CDR1 is MNHNS, CDR2 SASEGT.

The chain is built from TRBV6-6 and TRBJ2-7; 7 nucleotides agree with TRBD2. The V segment lost 7 bases and the J segment 1 base; nucleotides outside the gene matches: 10. The CDR3 has 15 residues. Looked up from germline, CDR1 is MNHNY and CDR2 is SVGAGI (reference sequence). This CDR3 reads CASMPGPGLSYEQYF. The CDR3 DNA follows: TGTGCCAGCATGCCCGGGCCGGGACTATCCTACGAGCAGTACTTC.

The chain recombines TRBV6-2 or TRBV6-3 with TRBJ1-5; TRBD1 aligns across 7 bases. Germline lookup yields CDR1 MNHEY and CDR2 SVGEGT. The CDR3 runs 12 residues. The V segment lost 6 bases and the J segment 11 bases; nucleotides outside the gene matches: 7. DNA of the CDR3: TGTGCCAGCAGCAATGACAGGGCGTCCCAGCATTTT. It specifies CASSNDRASQHF.

The chain combines TRBV4-2 with TRBJ2-5; 13 nucleotides align to TRBD2. The trim removed 1 base at V and 1 base at J, leaving 6 bases unmatched. This CDR3 region has 18 residues. In germline, CDR1 is LGHNA, CDR2 YNFKEQ. The DNA for the CDR3 is TGTGCCAGCAGCCAAGGCTGGACTAGCGGGGGACCCCAAGAGACCCAGTACTTC. Protein sequence: CASSQGWTSGGPQETQYF.

The chain has TRBV6-2 or TRBV6-3 and TRBJ1-5, with TRBD1 matching 7 bases. The CDR3 contains 16 residues. After removal of 5 bases from V and 5 bases from J, the junction contained 12 bases not matched to a gene. Germline CDR1 MNHEY, CDR2 SVGEGT. The CDR3 sequence is CASSAPPGTDHQPQHF. Here the CDR3 DNA reads TGTGCCAGCAGTGCCCCCCCCGGGACAGACCATCAGCCCCAGCATTTT.

This sequence joins TRBV5-1 and TRBJ2-2, with D possibly TRBD1 on 6 matching bases. V lost 2 bases, J lost 4 bases, and 12 bases lay in between. Germline V gene sequence: CDR1 SGHRS, CDR2 YFSETQ. The CDR3 is 15 residues long. The chain's CDR3 is CASSLASGVTGELFF. CDR3 in DNA: TGCGCCAGCAGCTTAGCCTCAGGGGTCACCGGGGAGCTGTTTTTT.

The V call is TRBV20-1, the J call TRBJ2-7; the D is unclear. Trimming stripped 3 bases from V and 0 bases from J, with 3 bases between. This CDR3 has 11 residues. The germline CDR1 and CDR2 sequences are DFQATT and SNEGSKA (reference sequence). The CDR3 DNA follows: TGCAGTGCTAGCAGCTCCTACGAGCAGTACTTC. Translating it yields CSASSSYEQYF.